These 32 T cell receptor beta chains were sequenced from one sample in a study of CD8+ T cells in alopecia areata. The sample's treatment: oral pan-JAK inhibitor, 5-10 mg twice daily. RNA extraction and reverse transcription yielded cDNA as sequencing template. Assay used: immunoSEQ multiplex PCR; TCRdb lists only in-frame clones, some missing. Found here are approximately 200,000 clones, around 56% of them singletons; the top ten hold less than 3.5%. The specimen comprised CD4+ T cells sorted from blood, sampled at week 4, from a patient treated with tofacitinib. The receptors were sampled from a human donor with alopecia areata.

The V call is TRBV7-2, the J call TRBJ1-3; TRBD1 is a possible D gene (5 bases). This CDR3 is 17 amino acids long. V was clipped by 1 base and J by 4 bases, with 17 bases between them. Germline values: CDR1 SGHTA, CDR2 FQGNSA. CDR3 loop: CASSLVPFGGEGNTIYF. The DNA of the CDR3 is TGTGCCAGCAGCTTAGTCCCATTTGGGGGGGAAGGAAACACCATATATTTT.

J is TRBJ1-3 and V is TRBV30; perhaps TRBD1 as D (6 bases). CDR3 length: 11 amino acids. Trimming left V 5 bases short and J 4 bases short, with 6 bases between. Germline loops: CDR1 GTSNPN, CDR2 SVGIG (reference sequence). CDR3 in amino acids: CAWDRGNTIYF. The CDR3 DNA follows: TGTGCCTGGGACAGGGGAAACACCATATATTTT.

The chain recombines TRBV4-1 with TRBJ1-5, with TRBD1 identical over 9 bases. The CDR3 has 15 amino acids. CDR1 is MGHRA and CDR2 is YSYEKL in the germline V gene. With V trimmed by 0 bases and J by 7 bases, 4 bases remained unmatched. The CDR3 nucleotides are TGCGCCAGCAGCCAAGAACAGGGGGCATACCAGCCCCAGCATTTT. Translation: CASSQEQGAYQPQHF.

The rearrangement uses TRBV29-1 and TRBJ1-4; D is unclear. V was shortened by 6 bases and J by 0 bases, with 8 bases between the two germline ends. Germline CDR1 SQVTM, CDR2 ANQGSEA. The CDR3 runs 13 residues. CDR3 amino acids: CSVFGATNEKLFF. The DNA of the CDR3 is TGCAGCGTGTTTGGGGCAACTAATGAAAAACTGTTTTTT.

This clone was recorded only once. The V and J genes are TRBV27 and TRBJ2-7; 7 bases are a match to TRBD2. Germline V CDR1 and CDR2: MNHEY, SMNVEV (reference sequence). The CDR3 is 16 residues long. The J segment lost 2 bases and the V segment lost 0 bases, leaving 7 bases of the junction unmatched. This CDR3 reads CASSLSEGDYPYEQYF. CDR3 sequence (DNA): TGTGCCAGCAGTTTATCCGAAGGGGACTACCCCTACGAGCAGTACTTC.

The chain is built from TRBV6-5 and TRBJ2-7; D remains ambiguous. Germline V gene data show CDR1 as MNHEY and CDR2 as SVGAGI. This CDR3 is built from 13 residues. V lost 6 bases to trimming and J lost 3 bases, with 12 bases between them. The chain's CDR3 is CASSQDRDYEQYF. The CDR3 nucleotides read TGTGCCAGCAGCCAAGACCGTGACTACGAGCAGTACTTC.

V and J are TRBV29-1 and TRBJ1-1, with 8 bases matching TRBD1. J gave up 3 bases and V 6 bases, and 9 bases lay outside the gene matches. Germline CDR1 SQVTM, CDR2 ANQGSEA. This CDR3 spans 14 amino acids. The CDR3 DNA reads TGCAGCGTCAGAGGGACAGGCGGGGACACTGAAGCTTTCTTT. It yields the protein CSVRGTGGDTEAFF.

This clone showed up just once. The chain joins TRBV5-6 to TRBJ2-3; D might be TRBD2 (5 bases). Germline CDR1 is SGHDT and CDR2 is YYEEEE. There are 14 residues in the CDR3. V was cut by 4 bases and J by 0 bases, with 9 bases left in between. The DNA for the CDR3 is TGTGCCAGCAGCAGAGGGCTAAGCACAGATACGCAGTATTTT. Translated: CASSRGLSTDTQYF.

The chain recombines TRBV2 with TRBJ1-6, with 9 nucleotides matching TRBD1. CDR3 length: 12 residues. V dropped 6 bases and J dropped 13; count of bases not matched to a gene: 4. The germline gives CDR1 SNHLY, CDR2 FYNNEI. This chain's CDR3 is CASSDRGSPLHF. The DNA for the CDR3 is TGTGCCAGCAGCGACAGGGGGTCCCCCCTCCACTTT.

The chain employs TRBV29-1 and TRBJ2-2; unclear D gene. Germline V gene sequence: CDR1 SQVTM, CDR2 ANQGSEA. Deletions cut 4 bases from V and 2 bases from J, with 11 bases between. The CDR3 runs to 14 residues. CDR3 DNA: TGCAGCGTTGCGATTCGACAAAACACCGGGGAGCTGTTTTTT. Translating it yields CSVAIRQNTGELFF.

The chain uses TRBV11-2 and TRBJ1-6; unclear D gene. The CDR3 covers 14 residues. V was clipped by 2 bases and J by 9 bases, with 11 bases between them. The germline V gene has CDR1 SGHAT and CDR2 FQNNGV. The CDR3, as DNA: TGTGCCAGCAGCTTAAATGTCCTCCGTTCACCCCTCCACTTT. Encoded protein: CASSLNVLRSPLHF.

The chain carries TRBV29-1 and TRBJ2-6; no firm D call. The CDR3 contains 12 residues. Germline V gene lookup returns CDR1 SQVTM and CDR2 ANQGSEA. The V gene lost 5 bases and the J gene lost 8 bases, with 10 bases spanning the gap. As DNA, the CDR3 is TGCAGCGTTTCGGGCAGCACCAACGTCCTGACTTTC. Translated: CSVSGSTNVLTF. Full variable domain (remainder filled in from reference TRBV29-1 and TRBJ2-6): SAVISQKPSRDICQRGTSLTIQCQVDSQVTMMFWYRQQPGQSLTLIATANQGSEATYESGFVIDKFPISRPNLTFSTLTVSNMSPEDSSIYLCSVSGSTNVLTFGAGSRLTVL.

This clone was recorded once. This chain links TRBV29-1 with TRBJ2-7, with TRBD1 matching 9 bases. This CDR3 region has 13 residues. Germline loops: CDR1 SQVTM, CDR2 ANQGSEA. The J segment lost 6 bases and the V segment lost 3 bases, leaving 6 bases of the junction unmatched. For the CDR3, the DNA is TGCAGCGTTGAGCCCCGGACAGGGGTCGAGCAGTACTTC. Protein sequence: CSVEPRTGVEQYF.

This sequence joins TRBV4-3 and TRBJ2-7, with D perhaps TRBD1 or TRBD2 (5 bases each). Trimming took 0 bases from V and 1 from J, leaving 7 bases between them. The V gene's germline CDR1 is LGHNA and CDR2 YSLEER. The CDR3 loop spans 14 amino acids. In DNA form, the CDR3 reads TGCGCCAGCAGCCAAGAGGGACGGTCCTACGAGCAGTACTTC. Amino acids: CASSQEGRSYEQYF.

This chain connects TRBV6-5 to TRBJ1-2, with D hard to call. Germline V gives CDR1 MNHEY, CDR2 SVGAGI. V lost 7 bases, J lost 2 bases, and 11 bases lay in between. The CDR3 consists of 13 residues. The DNA of the CDR3 is TGTGCCAGCACAACGGGAGGGAACTATGGCTACACCTTC. Amino acids: CASTTGGNYGYTF.

Remarks on this clone: One end of the junction fails to match germline, which may point to a read error. This chain links TRBV7-7 with TRBJ2-2; weak D call: TRBD2 (5 bases). From germline, CDR1 is SSHAT and CDR2 FNYEAQ (reference sequence). The CDR3 spans 14 residues. The CDR3 bases are TGTGCTAGCAGCCTAAGGCGGGACACCGGGGAGCTGTTTTTT. Its protein product is CASSLRRDTGELFF.

The chain links TRBV10-3 to TRBJ2-2; possible D gene TRBD1, 5 bases. The length of the CDR3 is 14 residues. V dropped 4 bases and J dropped 6 bases, with 12 bases sitting between them. Germline V CDR1 and CDR2: ENHRY, SYGVKD. The CDR3 loop is CAISATGTSGELFF. The CDR3 nucleotides are TGTGCCATCAGTGCTACAGGAACATCCGGGGAGCTGTTTTTT.

This clone was observed a handful of times. The chain uses TRBV2 and TRBJ2-1; 13 bases line up with TRBD2. V shed 4 bases, J shed 5 bases, and the junction held 2 bases outside the gene matches. The CDR3 length is 15 residues. Germline loops: CDR1 SNHLY, CDR2 FYNNEI. CDR3 DNA: TGTGCCAGCAGTGGGACTAGCGGGGGAAACAATGAGCAGTTCTTC. It translates to CASSGTSGGNNEQFF.

As to this clone: Other DNA sequences of this sample code for an identical CDR3. The chain couples TRBV29-1 to TRBJ2-2, with no clear D. CDR1 SQVTM and CDR2 ANQGSEA come from the germline V gene. The germline V and J ends were trimmed by 4 bases and 5 bases, with 5 bases remaining between them. The CDR3 sequence is 11 residues long. The CDR3 nucleotides read TGCAGCGTTGGCGTGACCGGGGAGCTGTTTTTT. This codes for CSVGVTGELFF.

The chain combines TRBV29-1 with TRBJ2-7; TRBD1 matches 7 bases. The CDR3 is 13 residues long. CDR1 SQVTM and CDR2 ANQGSEA come from the germline V gene. V shed 7 bases, J shed 2 bases, and the junction held 8 bases outside the gene matches. Here the CDR3 DNA reads TGCAGCGCAGCGGACAGGCGAACCTACGAGCAGTACTTC. Protein: CSAADRRTYEQYF.

This clone was observed a single time. The chain employs TRBV27 and TRBJ2-7; tentatively, D is TRBD1 (5 bases). Germline-derived CDR1 and CDR2 are MNHEY and SMNVEV (reference sequence). The CDR3 contains 14 residues. V dropped 2 bases and J dropped 6 bases, with 14 bases sitting between them. CDR3 sequence: CASSLRTPGREQYF. The CDR3 nucleotides read TGTGCCAGCAGTTTAAGGACACCAGGACGCGAGCAGTACTTC.

The chain carries TRBV7-3 and TRBJ2-7; 7 bases align to TRBD2. With V trimmed by 10 bases and J by 4 bases, 7 bases remained unmatched. Germline V CDR1 and CDR2: SGHTA, FQGTGA. The CDR3 runs 12 residues. In DNA form, the CDR3 reads TGTGCCATATTGAGGGAGGGGTACGAGCAGTACTTC. Residues: CAILREGYEQYF.

This chain uses TRBV15 with TRBJ2-6; D remains ambiguous. Germline V gene sequence: CDR1 LNHNV, CDR2 YYDKDF (reference sequence). V was trimmed by 3 bases and J by 0 bases, leaving 6 bases between them. This CDR3 region has 15 residues. CDR3 nucleotides: TGTGCCACCAGCAGGGTCCTCTCTGGGGCCAACGTCCTGACTTTC. Residues: CATSRVLSGANVLTF.

This clone has more than one count but fewer than ten. The chain employs TRBV28 and TRBJ2-5; TRBD2 agrees at 9 bases. Germline CDR1 MDHEN, CDR2 SYDVKM. Trimming cost V 5 bases and J 2 bases; bases outside gene matches: 6. There are 15 residues in the CDR3. CDR3 sequence: CASSMTSGPQETQYF. DNA for the CDR3: TGTGCCAGCAGTATGACTAGCGGACCACAAGAGACCCAGTACTTC.

This chain links TRBV30 with TRBJ1-5; TRBD1 is a possible D gene (6 bases). V was cut by 3 bases and J by 0 bases, with 9 bases left in between. Germline-derived CDR1 and CDR2 are GTSNPN and SVGIG (reference sequence). This CDR3 region has 14 residues. The CDR3 sequence is CAWRGQPSNQPQHF. The CDR3 DNA follows: TGTGCCTGGAGGGGACAACCTAGCAATCAGCCCCAGCATTTT. Looking up the rest from reference TRBV30 and TRBJ1-5 gives the full variable domain: SQTIHQWPATLVQPVGSPLSLECTVEGTSNPNLYWYRQAAGRGLQLLFYSVGIGQISSEVPQNLSASRPQDRQFILSSKKLLLSDSGFYLCAWRGQPSNQPQHFGDGTRLSIL.

The chain recombines TRBV5-1 with TRBJ2-5; perhaps D is TRBD1 or TRBD2 (6 bases each). Deletions cut 3 bases from V and 2 bases from J, with 11 bases between. Germline-derived CDR1 and CDR2 are SGHRS and YFSETQ. CDR3 length: 14 residues. In DNA form, the CDR3 reads TGCGCCAGCAGCTGGGGGGCCTCGCAAGAGACCCAGTACTTC. Amino acids: CASSWGASQETQYF.

The DNA of the CDR3 is TGCGCCAGCAGCCAAGAAGCGACAGGGACGGGCGAGCAGTACTTC. Translated: CASSQEATGTGEQYF. The chain links TRBV4-3 to TRBJ2-7; 7 bases fit TRBD1. The CDR3 is made up of 15 amino acids. Germline CDR1 is LGHNA and CDR2 is YSLEER. V shed 0 bases, J shed 6 bases, and the junction held 8 bases outside the gene matches.

The rearrangement joins TRBV29-1 to TRBJ2-3; D unclear. Trimming removed 1 base at V and 0 bases at J, with 11 bases between. The CDR3 has 15 amino acids. Germline V gene sequence: CDR1 SQVTM, CDR2 ANQGSEA. The CDR3: CSVEVRRRSTDTQYF. CDR3 DNA sequence: TGCAGCGTTGAAGTACGCCGCCGGAGCACAGATACGCAGTATTTT.

The genes are TRBV27 and TRBJ2-3; 9 positions agree with TRBD2. This CDR3 is 18 amino acids long. The V gene end was trimmed by 3 bases and the J gene end by 0 bases; junction bases not matched to a gene: 10. CDR1 is MNHEY and CDR2 is SMNVEV in the germline V gene (reference sequence). Here the CDR3 reads CASSFGASGVTSTDTQYF. The CDR3 DNA reads as TGTGCCAGCAGTTTTGGGGCTAGCGGGGTGACTAGCACAGATACGCAGTATTTT.

This chain links TRBV9 with TRBJ2-5; perhaps TRBD2 as D (6 bases). Between the trimmed V and J ends, which lost 2 bases and 5 bases, there was a span of 13 bases. The CDR3 extends over 14 amino acids. Germline V gene data show CDR1 as SGDLS and CDR2 as YYNGEE. The CDR3 bases are TGTGCCAGCAGCGTGAACCCTAGCGCGGAGACCCAGTACTTC. Protein: CASSVNPSAETQYF.

The chain combines TRBV30 with TRBJ2-2, with 7 positions matching TRBD1. The V and J ends lost 2 bases and 1 base, in that order; junction bases with no gene match: 10. The CDR3 sequence is 17 residues long. CDR1 and CDR2 (germline): GTSNPN, SVGIG (reference sequence). CDR3 region: CAWSWRHGTENTGELFF. The DNA of the CDR3 is TGTGCCTGGAGTTGGCGGCACGGGACAGAGAACACCGGGGAGCTGTTTTTT.

This sequence joins TRBV5-1 and TRBJ2-5; tentatively, D is TRBD2 (6 bases). The V end lost 0 bases, the J end lost 5 bases, and 11 bases lay between the germline ends. CDR1 is SGHRS, CDR2 YFSETQ, per germline. The CDR3 loop spans 14 amino acids. The CDR3 DNA reads TGCGCCAGCAGCTTGGAAACTAGCACTGAGACCCAGTACTTC. Residues: CASSLETSTETQYF. The whole variable domain, filled in from reference TRBV5-1 and TRBJ2-5, reads KAGVTQTPRYLIKTRGQQVTLSCSPISGHRSVSWYQQTPGQGLQFLFEYFSETQRNKGNFPGRFSGRQFSNSRSEMNVSTLELGDSALYLCASSLETSTETQYFGPGTRLLVL.